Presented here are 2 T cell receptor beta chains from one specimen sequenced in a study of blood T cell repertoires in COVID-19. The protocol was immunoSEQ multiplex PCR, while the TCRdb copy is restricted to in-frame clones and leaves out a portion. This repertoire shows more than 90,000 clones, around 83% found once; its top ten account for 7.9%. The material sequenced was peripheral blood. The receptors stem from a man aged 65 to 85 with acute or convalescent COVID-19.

CDR3 in amino acids: CASSREGLAGVADTQYF. In DNA form, the CDR3 reads TGCGCCAGCAGCCGGGAGGGACTAGCGGGAGTTGCAGATACGCAGTATTTT. This chain uses TRBV5-1 with TRBJ2-3; 14 bases agree with TRBD2. Germline V gives CDR1 SGHRS, CDR2 YFSETQ. V gave up 4 bases and J gave up 4 bases; unmatched junction bases: 8. The CDR3 is made up of 17 amino acids.

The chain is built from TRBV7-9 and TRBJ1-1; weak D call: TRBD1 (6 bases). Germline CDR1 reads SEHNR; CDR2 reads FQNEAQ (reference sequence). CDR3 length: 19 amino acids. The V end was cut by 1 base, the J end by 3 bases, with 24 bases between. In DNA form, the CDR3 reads TGTGCCAGCAGCTTAGGGCGATCCCCCAGGGGACGTTGGGACACTGAAGCTTTCTTT. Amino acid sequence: CASSLGRSPRGRWDTEAFF.